This TCR beta chain is from a study of human T cells and chemical hapten exposure. Study background: Patients were given diphenylcyclopropenone on the scalp weekly across the approximately 24-week study.

The time point denotes: pre-sensitization, week 0. Noted treatment: therapeutic diphenylcyclopropenone sensitization with weekly scalp DPC. Those who donated were patients with alopecia, 18 to 70 years of age, and suitable for DPC. In the library, unique molecular identifiers were attached to individual cDNA molecules. TCRdb ran MiXCR on the RACE reads and lists one entry per CDR3 protein. The table has 190,000 or so distinct CDR3 sequences, around 30% seen once. There are a few counts of this clonotype. CDR1 is SGHDN, CDR2 FVKESK, per germline. Trimming removed 5 bases from V and 7 bases from J; junction bases left unmatched: 13. The CDR3 extends over 18 amino acids.

The TCR comes from a woman aged 25-40 years with alopecia areata. Some clones in this sample may be carry-over from other donors' samples. The chain employs TRBV14 and TRBJ2-1; TRBD2 aligns across 14 bases. The sample consisted of whole blood, taken in connection with sensitization to the hapten diphenylcyclopropenone (DPC). CDR3 protein: CASSSPGTSGSWWNEQFF. For the CDR3, the DNA is TGTGCCAGCAGCTCCCCCGGGACTAGCGGGAGTTGGTGGAATGAGCAGTTCTTC.